The subject of this entry is one TCR beta chain. This entry belongs to a study of shared clonotypes between healthy human individuals. Study-wide background: Three plates each covered CD4 naive and memory; CD8 naive two, CD8 memory one.

The CDR3 covers 17 residues. The germline V gene has CDR1 LGHNA and CDR2 YNFKEQ. V was pared by 4 bases and J by 1 base, with 9 bases of the junction left unmatched. Nashville, Tennessee was home to all donors, who were Caucasian adults. At deep level, the assay was performed. The authors split each subset's genomic DNA evenly across several immunoSEQ plates. The repertoire was sequenced with immunoSEQ multiplex PCR; TCRdb's copy has only in-frame clones and lacks some. The sample lists about 2.3 million clones; 80% to 95% were seen once. This receptor was taken from a man between 18 and 35 years old in good health. Some clones in this sample may be carry-over from other donors' samples. The V call is TRBV4-2, the J call TRBJ2-7, with 11 bases aligning to TRBD2. The sample consisted of naive CD4+ T cells from PBMCs. Sample subset: CD45RA+ positively selected. CDR3 amino acids: CASSRSSGRALSYEQYF. CDR3 nucleotides: TGTGCCAGCAGCCGAAGTAGCGGGAGGGCCTTATCCTACGAGCAGTACTTC.